The present T cell receptor (beta chain) was sequenced within a study of control samples from healthy donors and cancer patients (TCRdb year 2020). This clone came up once. The target of this receptor is not known. Within one base of it there is no much larger clone, and no base qualities were kept. Trimming accounts for 5 bases at V and 7 bases at J, while the number of junction bases matched to no gene is 7. The germline V gene specifies SNHLY as CDR1 and FYNNEI as CDR2. CDR3 length: 14 amino acids, cysteine to phenylalanine. CDR3 DNA is the only sequence kept; it has 42 bases, read in frame from the first base. Library construction relied on the immunoSEQ multiplex PCR assay. TCRdb took over this immuneACCESS table, retaining in-frame rearrangements with V and J assigned. Such tables are incomplete; in checked studies, under half of the missing clones stem from an unresolved V gene, and the remainder is unexplained. In all, the sample holds 150,000 to 200,000 clones, and roughly 90% of those were seen once. Of the sample, approximately 12% falls within the top ten clones.

The chain uses TRBV2 and TRBJ1-1; TRBD1 aligns with 10 central bases. Sequenced material: blood. The TCR sequence derives from a man aged 25 to 40 in good health. CDR3 protein: CASSRQGARGEAFF. In nucleotides, the sequence is TGTGCCAGCAGTAGACAGGGGGCTCGGGGTGAAGCTTTCTTT.